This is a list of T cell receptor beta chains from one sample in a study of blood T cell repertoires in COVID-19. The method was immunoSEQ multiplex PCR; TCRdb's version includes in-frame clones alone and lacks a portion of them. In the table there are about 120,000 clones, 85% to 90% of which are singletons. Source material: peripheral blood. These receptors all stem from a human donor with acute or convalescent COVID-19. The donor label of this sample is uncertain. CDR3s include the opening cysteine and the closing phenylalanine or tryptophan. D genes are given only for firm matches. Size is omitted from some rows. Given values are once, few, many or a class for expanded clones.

CDR3nt: TGTGCCAGCTCACCTCCTGAGGGGGCTCCCCGGGGGCGGACCCAGTACTTC
CDR3aa: CASSPPEGAPRGRTQYF
v_gene: TRBV18
j_gene: TRBJ2-5
d_gene: .
abundance: .

CDR3nt: TGTGCCAGCAGTTTCCTTGGACAGGGAGCTTTCTTT
CDR3aa: CASSFLGQGAFF
v_gene: TRBV28
j_gene: TRBJ1-1
d_gene: TRBD1
abundance: .

CDR3nt: TGTGCCAGCAATAAAAAGGGGCGGTCCGGGGAGCTGTTTTTT
CDR3aa: CASNKKGRSGELFF
v_gene: TRBV27
j_gene: TRBJ2-2
d_gene: .
abundance: .

CDR3nt: TGTGCCAGCAAGCGAGGTTGGGAGACCCAGTACTTC
CDR3aa: CASKRGWETQYF
v_gene: TRBV6-5
j_gene: TRBJ2-5
d_gene: .
abundance: .

CDR3nt: TGCGCCAGCAGCCAAGAAGTCCTTCGGGACTATGGCTACACCTTC
CDR3aa: CASSQEVLRDYGYTF
v_gene: TRBV4-3
j_gene: TRBJ1-2
d_gene: .
abundance: .

CDR3nt: TGTGCCAGCACCCTCGGACCGGGGGGTGACACTGAAGCTTTCTTT
CDR3aa: CASTLGPGGDTEAFF
v_gene: TRBV6-5
j_gene: TRBJ1-1
d_gene: .
abundance: few

CDR3nt: TGCGCCAGCAGCCCGGGACAGGGCTTAGGCGGGGAGCTGTTTTTT
CDR3aa: CASSPGQGLGGELFF
v_gene: TRBV5-1
j_gene: TRBJ2-2
d_gene: TRBD1
abundance: few

CDR3nt: TGTGCCAGCAGTTTACCCCACTCCGGTCAGGGCGGTCAGGTTTATGGTGAGACCCAGTACTTC
CDR3aa: CASSLPHSGQGGQVYGETQYF
v_gene: TRBV27
j_gene: TRBJ2-5
d_gene: .
abundance: .

CDR3nt: TGTGCCAGCAGCTTCACAGGGGAGAACACCGGGGAGCTGTTTTTT
CDR3aa: CASSFTGENTGELFF
v_gene: TRBV7-9
j_gene: TRBJ2-2
d_gene: TRBD1
abundance: few

CDR3nt: TGTGCCAGTAGTATCTATGGGACAGGGGTAACTGAAGCTTTCTTT
CDR3aa: CASSIYGTGVTEAFF
v_gene: TRBV19
j_gene: TRBJ1-1
d_gene: TRBD1
abundance: .

CDR3nt: TGTGCCAGTAGCCCGACAGGGATCGAGCAGTACTTC
CDR3aa: CASSPTGIEQYF
v_gene: TRBV19
j_gene: TRBJ2-7
d_gene: TRBD1
abundance: .

CDR3nt: TGTGCCAGCAGACACAAGACAGGGCCACGTCTAAAGCAGTTCTTC
CDR3aa: CASRHKTGPRLKQFF
v_gene: TRBV7-8
j_gene: TRBJ2-1
d_gene: TRBD1
abundance: .

CDR3nt: TGTGCCAGCAGAGGACAGGGAAGGTACAGCGACATTCAGTACTTC
CDR3aa: CASRGQGRYSDIQYF
v_gene: TRBV28
j_gene: TRBJ2-4
d_gene: TRBD1
abundance: .

CDR3nt: TGTGCCAGCAGCGTATTAGCGGGAGTCCCAGATACGCAGTATTTT
CDR3aa: CASSVLAGVPDTQYF
v_gene: TRBV9
j_gene: TRBJ2-3
d_gene: TRBD2
abundance: .

CDR3nt: TGTGCCAGCCGGCTAGTACGTGAGGGCAATGAGCAGTTCTTC
CDR3aa: CASRLVREGNEQFF
v_gene: TRBV19
j_gene: TRBJ2-1
d_gene: .
abundance: .

CDR3nt: TGTGCCAGTAGTAAGGTACAGGGCGGACAGCCCCAGCATTTT
CDR3aa: CASSKVQGGQPQHF
v_gene: TRBV19
j_gene: TRBJ1-5
d_gene: .
abundance: .

CDR3nt: TGTGCCAGCAGGAACAGGGGTTTGAGCCGGAAATACAATGAGCAGTTCTTC
CDR3aa: CASRNRGLSRKYNEQFF
v_gene: TRBV5-4
j_gene: TRBJ2-1
d_gene: TRBD1
abundance: .

CDR3nt: TGTGCCAGCAGCCCCGGACCAGGGTTCACTGGAAACACCATATATTTT
CDR3aa: CASSPGPGFTGNTIYF
v_gene: TRBV7-7
j_gene: TRBJ1-3
d_gene: .
abundance: .

CDR3nt: TGTGCCAGCAGCCAAGGAGGACTAGCGAGCAATGAGCAGTTCTTC
CDR3aa: CASSQGGLASNEQFF
v_gene: TRBV4-2
j_gene: TRBJ2-1
d_gene: TRBD2
abundance: .

CDR3nt: TGTGCCAGTAGTATATTGGGATATAGGGGGCCCAGCAATCAGCCCCAGCATTTT
CDR3aa: CASSILGYRGPSNQPQHF
v_gene: TRBV19
j_gene: TRBJ1-5
d_gene: TRBD1
abundance: .

CDR3nt: TGCGCCAGCAGCCAAGATTGGGGTAGCGGGGGTATCGGTACGCAGTATTTT
CDR3aa: CASSQDWGSGGIGTQYF
v_gene: TRBV4-3
j_gene: TRBJ2-3
d_gene: TRBD2
abundance: .

CDR3nt: TGTGCCAGCAGTTATGGCAGGAACTATCAGCCCCAGCATTTT
CDR3aa: CASSYGRNYQPQHF
v_gene: TRBV6-5
j_gene: TRBJ1-5
d_gene: .
abundance: .

CDR3nt: TGTGCCAGCAGTTTAGTGGGCGATGAAAAACTGTTTTTT
CDR3aa: CASSLVGDEKLFF
v_gene: TRBV12-3/TRBV12-4
j_gene: TRBJ1-4
d_gene: .
abundance: .